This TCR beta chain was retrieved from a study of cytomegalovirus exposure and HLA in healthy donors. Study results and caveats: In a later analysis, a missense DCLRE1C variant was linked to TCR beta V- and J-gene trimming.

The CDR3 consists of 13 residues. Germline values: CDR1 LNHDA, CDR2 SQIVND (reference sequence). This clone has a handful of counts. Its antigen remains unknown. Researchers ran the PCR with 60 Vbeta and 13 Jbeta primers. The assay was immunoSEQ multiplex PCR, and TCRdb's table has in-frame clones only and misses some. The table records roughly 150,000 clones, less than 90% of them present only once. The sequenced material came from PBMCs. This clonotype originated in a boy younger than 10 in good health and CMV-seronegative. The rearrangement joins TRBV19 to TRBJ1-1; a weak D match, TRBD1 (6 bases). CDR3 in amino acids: CASQVRDTSEAFF. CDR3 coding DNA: TGTGCGAGCCAAGTCCGGGACACCTCTGAAGCTTTCTTT.